The T cell receptor beta chain under discussion was sequenced for a study of CD8 T cells in ankylosing spondylitis. TCRdb independently ran MiXCR on the 5' RACE reads; one entry per CDR3 protein. Here the sample spans about 270,000 distinct CDR3 sequences, about 30% being singletons. From germline, CDR1 is SNHLY and CDR2 FYNNEI. The CDR3 totals 12 residues. Trimming removed 8 bases at V and 6 bases at J, with 11 bases between. Worth noting for this clonotype: What it binds is unknown.

Regarding the study as a whole: CD8+ by phenotype, disease-linked clones were relatively rare in peripheral blood. In ankylosing spondylitis patients, matched synovial fluid reportedly showed significant enrichment of disease-linked clones.

The sequencing input was blood, either unsorted or a sorted T cell fraction (not recorded which). The chain links TRBV2 to TRBJ1-5; D not resolved. This TCR derives from a male donor with ankylosing spondylitis or in good health (not recorded which). The CDR3 region is CASRGPGQPQHF. The DNA for the CDR3 is TGTGCCAGCCGGGGTCCGGGTCAGCCCCAGCATTTT. The whole variable domain, filled in from reference TRBV2 and TRBJ1-5, reads EPEVTQTPSHQVTQMGQEVILRCVPISNHLYFYWYRQILGQKVEFLVSFYNNEISEKSEIFDDQFSVERPDGSNFTLKIRSTKLEDSAMYFCASRGPGQPQHFGDGTRLSIL.